These 6 T cell receptor beta chains share one sample of origin, sequenced in a study of T cells in Graves' hyperthyroidism and ophthalmopathy. RNA transcripts gave rise to amplified TCR beta CDR3 regions. The HTBI primer set served for first-round RT-PCR of the TCR CDR3. TCRdb redid the calling of the multiplex PCR reads with MiXCR, one entry per CDR3 protein. Of fewer than 650,000 distinct CDR3 sequences listed, 14% are singletons. The sample was blood. Every receptor here comes from a woman aged 18-35 years with Graves' ophthalmopathy.

This clonotype was seen many times. The chain has TRBV7-8 and TRBJ1-5; TRBD1 might be the D (5 bases). Trimming cost V 3 bases and J 10 bases, with 13 bases left between them. The germline V gene has CDR1 SGHVS and CDR2 FQNEAQ. The CDR3 has 13 residues. CDR3 amino acids: CASSFQQGSPQHF. CDR3 in DNA: TGTGCCAGCAGCTTCCAGCAGGGTAGTCCCCAGCATTTT.

This clonotype was detected many times. This chain joins TRBV10-3 and TRBJ2-2; 8 bases are a match to TRBD1. From germline, CDR1 is ENHRY and CDR2 SYGVKD. V lost 7 bases to trimming and J lost 1 base; unmatched junction nucleotides: 5. This CDR3 is built from 15 residues. Written as DNA, the CDR3 is TGTGCCATCACCTCGGGACAGGAGAACACCGGGGAGCTGTTTTTT. Its protein is CAITSGQENTGELFF.

Notes on this clonotype: It may be a read error: a sequence one base away is much more abundant. V gene TRBV6-2 or TRBV6-3 combines with J gene TRBJ1-5; the D is unclear. The CDR3 is 14 residues long. Germline CDR1 MNHEY, CDR2 SVGEGT. Trimming took 2 bases from V and 3 from J, leaving 8 bases between them. CDR3 sequence: CASSYGQVNQPQHF. DNA of the CDR3: TGTGCCAGCAGTTACGGGCAGGTCAATCAGCCCCAGCATTTT.

In this sample, this clonotype turned up many times. The chain couples TRBV10-3 to TRBJ2-7; 7 nucleotides match TRBD2. V dropped 4 bases and J dropped 0; count of bases not matched to a gene: 9. Germline-derived CDR1 and CDR2 are ENHRY and SYGVKD. The CDR3 is made up of 16 amino acids. In nucleotides, the CDR3 is TGTGCCATCAGTGGGTCGGCGGGAGCGCTCTCCTACGAGCAGTACTTC. As protein: CAISGSAGALSYEQYF.

This clonotype was counted ten times or more. The chain combines TRBV18 with TRBJ2-7; D possibly uses TRBD1 or TRBD2 (5 bases each). The CDR3 covers 13 residues. Germline V CDR1 and CDR2: KGHSH, LQKENI. Trimming removed 0 bases at V and 3 bases at J, with 6 bases between. The CDR3 bases are TGTGCCAGCTCACCACCGGGGGTCTACGAGCAGTACTTC. It is translated as CASSPPGVYEQYF.

A remark on this clonotype: A much larger clone sits a single nucleotide away, making a read error possible. The chain carries TRBV20-1 and TRBJ1-5; perhaps TRBD1 as D (6 bases). CDR3 length equals 14 residues. CDR1 is DFQATT, CDR2 SNEGSKA, per germline (reference sequence). The CDR3 loop is CSARGTDLNQLQHF. The CDR3 DNA is TGCAGTGCCAGGGGAACGGACCTTAATCAGCTCCAGCATTTT.